This T cell receptor (beta chain) comes out of a study of patients and donors after allogeneic stem cell transplantation. This clonotype occurred a few times. The ends were cut back, 6 bases at V and 0 bases at J, with 10 bases in the middle. Germline CDR1 SNHLY, CDR2 FYNNEI. The CDR3 is made up of 14 amino acids. A single record per CDR3 protein comes from TCRdb applying MiXCR to the RT-PCR reads. The table records hundreds of thousands of distinct CDR3 sequences, 16% of them present only once. The rearrangement links TRBV2 to TRBJ2-3; no reliable D call. The source is a human donor who was either an allogeneic HSCT recipient or a stem cell or donor lymphocyte infusion donor (not recorded which). It is not recorded whose cells these are; they may come from a transplant donor. Specimen: blood, either unsorted or a sorted T cell fraction (not recorded which). The CDR3 protein is CASRIYLSTDTQYF. Here the CDR3 DNA reads TGTGCCAGCAGGATCTACCTAAGCACAGATACGCAGTATTTT. Looking up the rest from reference TRBV2 and TRBJ2-3 gives the full variable domain: EPEVTQTPSHQVTQMGQEVILRCVPISNHLYFYWYRQILGQKVEFLVSFYNNEISEKSEIFDDQFSVERPDGSNFTLKIRSTKLEDSAMYFCASRIYLSTDTQYFGPGTRLTVL.